This TCR beta chain was sequenced for a study of T-cell reconstitution after alpha-beta-depleted transplantation in children. Study-level results: For some patients, TCRbeta diversity was high at day 60 because of recipient T cells and thymic progenitors that survived.

Unique molecular identifiers were incorporated into the prepared TCRbeta library. Using its own MiXCR run on the PCR reads, TCRdb lists one record per CDR3 protein. The sample has about 830,000 distinct CDR3 sequences, 16% seen once. The germline V gene encodes CDR1 SGHRS and CDR2 YFSETQ. The CDR3 has 16 amino acids. V lost 4 bases and J lost 2; bases outside the gene matches: 11. Worth noting for this clonotype: No antigen is known for it.

The rearrangement joins TRBV5-1 to TRBJ1-2; 7 positions agree with TRBD1. The sample consisted of PBMCs, mostly from graft donor cells, taken 360 days after TCRalphabeta/CD19-depleted stem cell transplant. The clonotype comes from a male patient aged 10 to 17 who had a stem cell transplant for acute lymphoblastic leukemia, so the T cells may come from the graft donor. The CDR3 bases are TGCGCCAGCAGCGGCCAGGGACAGAGCGTAAACTATGGCTACACCTTC. Its protein is CASSGQGQSVNYGYTF.